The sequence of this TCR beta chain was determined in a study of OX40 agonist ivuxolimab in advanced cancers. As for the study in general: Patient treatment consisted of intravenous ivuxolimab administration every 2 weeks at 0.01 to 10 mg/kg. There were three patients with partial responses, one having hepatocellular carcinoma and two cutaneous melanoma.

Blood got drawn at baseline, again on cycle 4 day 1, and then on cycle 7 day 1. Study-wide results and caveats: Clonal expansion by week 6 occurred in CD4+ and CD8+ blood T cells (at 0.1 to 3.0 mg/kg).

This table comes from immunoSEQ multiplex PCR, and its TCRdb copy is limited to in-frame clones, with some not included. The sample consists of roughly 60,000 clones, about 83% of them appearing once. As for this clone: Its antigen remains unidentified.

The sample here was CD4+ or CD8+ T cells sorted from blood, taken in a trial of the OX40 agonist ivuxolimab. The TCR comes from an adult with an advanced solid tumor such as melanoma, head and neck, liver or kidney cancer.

The CDR3 coding sequence is TGTGCCAGCAGTTACACAGACAGGGTCGGGACACCCCTCCACTTT. Its protein product is CASSYTDRVGTPLHF. The chain couples TRBV6-5 to TRBJ1-6, with 7 positions matching TRBD1. This CDR3 is built from 15 residues. Germline values: CDR1 MNHEY, CDR2 SVGAGI. With V trimmed by 2 bases and J by 11 bases, 9 bases remained unmatched.